These T cell receptor beta chains were read from a single sample in a study of identical twins. MiXCR was run by TCRdb on the 5' RACE reads, yielding one entry per CDR3 protein. Of hundreds of thousands of distinct CDR3 sequences listed, 9% to 15% were seen once; the top ten hold around 1.6%. This same sample was also taken into another study, of yellow fever vaccine responses in identical twins.

The specimen sequenced was PBMCs. The receptors stem from a woman between 18 and 29 years old in good health. CDR3s include the opening cysteine and the closing phenylalanine or tryptophan. D genes are given only for firm matches. Clone size is not always given. Where it is, it says once, few, many or a class for expanded clones.

TRBV12-3/TRBV12-4,TRBJ2-2,.,many,TGTGCCAGCAGTACTCAAGGGGGTACCGGGGAGCTGTTTTTT,CASSTQGGTGELFF
TRBV5-1,TRBJ1-1,TRBD1,.,TGCGCCAGCAGCCCCGGACAGGGGCGCGGGGGCACTGAAGCTTTCTTT,CASSPGQGRGGTEAFF
TRBV5-1,TRBJ2-1,.,few,TGCGCCAGCAGCTTGGATCAGGGGAGGATAGATGAGCAGTTCTTC,CASSLDQGRIDEQFF
TRBV6-4,TRBJ2-1,.,many,TGTGCCAGCAGTCCCGTTGGCGGTCACAATGAGCAGTTCTTC,CASSPVGGHNEQFF
TRBV28,TRBJ2-1,TRBD2,.,TGTGCCAGCAGTCCACCCTCCGGGACTAGCGGCTACAATGAGCAGTTCTTC,CASSPPSGTSGYNEQFF
TRBV4-1,TRBJ2-2,.,.,TGCGCCAGCAGCCAAGGCCGCATTAGCGCATACACCGGGGAGCTGTTTTTT,CASSQGRISAYTGELFF
TRBV19,TRBJ2-1,.,few,TGTGCCAGTAGTATAGTGGGTGGGGGGCTCTTCTACAATGAGCAGTTCTTC,CASSIVGGGLFYNEQFF
TRBV6-5,TRBJ1-2,.,many,TGTGCCAGCAGTTCAGGGTTTCGGGATGGCTACACCTTC,CASSSGFRDGYTF
TRBV2,TRBJ2-3,.,.,TGTGCCAGCACCGGGGACGGGAAGACAGATACGCAGTATTTT,CASTGDGKTDTQYF
TRBV6-2/TRBV6-3,TRBJ2-7,.,.,TGTGCCAGCAATTTGCGCCCCATCTACGAGCAGTACTTC,CASNLRPIYEQYF
TRBV3-1,TRBJ2-7,TRBD2,.,TGTGCCAGCAGCCAGAGCGGGAGTTGGGTAAGGCTGTACTTC,CASSQSGSWVRLYF
TRBV6-6,TRBJ2-5,.,many,TGTGCCAGCAGTTACCGCCCGGGGGAGACCCAGTACTTC,CASSYRPGETQYF
TRBV28,TRBJ2-7,.,few,TGTGCCAGCAGTTTAATCCGAACGAGCTCCTACGAGCAGTACTTC,CASSLIRTSSYEQYF
TRBV27,TRBJ2-3,.,few,TGTGCCAGCAGTTTAAAAATATCGGGCACAGATACGCAGTATTTT,CASSLKISGTDTQYF
TRBV4-2,TRBJ2-1,.,many,TGTGCCAGCAGCCAAGATAGAACAGCACCCTCCTACAATGAGCAGTTCTTC,CASSQDRTAPSYNEQFF
TRBV27,TRBJ2-7,TRBD1,.,TGTGCCAGCGGAAGAACAGGGGGCATGACCTACGAGCAGTACTTC,CASGRTGGMTYEQYF
TRBV15,TRBJ1-5,.,few,TGTGCCACCAGCAGTGGGGCTGGGCAGGTGAATCAGCCCCAGCATTTT,CATSSGAGQVNQPQHF
TRBV20-1,TRBJ2-7,.,.,TGCTGTGCTAGAGGTTCAAAAGCGAGAAGCTGGGAGCAGTACTTC,CCARGSKARSWEQYF
TRBV24-1,TRBJ2-7,.,.,TGTGCCACCAGTGATTCCACCGGACAGATGTCCTACGAGCAGTACTTC,CATSDSTGQMSYEQYF
TRBV20-1,TRBJ2-7,.,many,TGCAGTGCTAGAGGAATCGGGGACACAATCTACGAGCAGTACTTC,CSARGIGDTIYEQYF
TRBV6-1,TRBJ1-5,TRBD1,many,TGTGCCAGCAGCACACGGACAGGGAGGTCTCTACAGCCCCAGCATTTT,CASSTRTGRSLQPQHF
TRBV29-1,TRBJ2-6,.,many,TGCAGCGAAGGACAGTTCCACTCTGGGGCCAACGTCCTGACTTTC,CSEGQFHSGANVLTF
TRBV9,TRBJ2-2,TRBD2,.,TGTGCCAGCAGGGCCCCGGGACTAGAGAATACGGGGGAGCTGTTTTTT,CASRAPGLENTGELFF
TRBV29-1,TRBJ2-2,TRBD1,few,TGCAGCGGGGAGACAGGGGCGAACACCGGGGAGCTGTTTTTT,CSGETGANTGELFF
TRBV4-1,TRBJ2-1,.,few,TGCGCCAGCAGCCGCGGGGGCCCGGACTACAATGAGCAGTTCTTC,CASSRGGPDYNEQFF
TRBV2,TRBJ2-3,.,.,TGTGCCAGCAGGCAGGGGAAGAGCACAGATACGCAGTATTTT,CASRQGKSTDTQYF
TRBV10-3,TRBJ2-4,.,.,TGTGCCATCAGTGAGTCGTTGCTAACCATAGCCAAAAACATTCAGTACTTC,CAISESLLTIAKNIQYF
TRBV5-1,TRBJ1-2,.,.,TGCGCCAGCAGCTTGGCCGGCAGGGATGGCTACACCTTC,CASSLAGRDGYTF
TRBV12-5,TRBJ2-1,TRBD2,.,TGTGCTAGTGGTTTGATAGGGACTAGGGACAATGAGCAGTTCTTC,CASGLIGTRDNEQFF
TRBV6-5,TRBJ2-1,TRBD2,.,TGTGCCAGCAGTTACTCCGGGACTAGCGGATACAATGAGCAGTTCTTC,CASSYSGTSGYNEQFF
TRBV12-3/TRBV12-4,TRBJ2-5,.,few,TGTGCCAGCAGTTCCCAAGACTTGGGCACCCAGTACTTC,CASSSQDLGTQYF
TRBV20-1,TRBJ2-1,.,.,TGCAGTGCCCTCCCCGGGACGGCAGGCAATGAGCAGTTCTTC,CSALPGTAGNEQFF
TRBV20-1,TRBJ2-1,.,.,TGCAGTGCTAACCGAGGGGGTCTCAGTGAGCAGTTCTTC,CSANRGGLSEQFF
TRBV18,TRBJ1-1,TRBD1,.,TGTGCCAGCTCACCCATACAGGGGGCTGGCACTGAAGCTTTCTTT,CASSPIQGAGTEAFF
TRBV19,TRBJ2-3,.,.,TGTGCCACCAGGGCGGAACTCCCAGCAGATACGCAGTATTTT,CATRAELPADTQYF
TRBV19,TRBJ1-2,TRBD1,.,TGTGCCAGTAGTCCGGGGACAGGGTTGAACTATGGCTACACCTTC,CASSPGTGLNYGYTF
TRBV6-2/TRBV6-3,TRBJ2-1,.,few,TGTGCCAGCGTCTCAGGGGTACGTGAGCAGTTCTTC,CASVSGVREQFF
TRBV27,TRBJ2-3,TRBD2,few,TGTGCCAGCAGTTTCCGTACTAGCGGGAGAGCCGATACGCAGTATTTT,CASSFRTSGRADTQYF
TRBV5-1,TRBJ2-4,.,few,TGCGCCAGCAGCTTGGCCGAGCGGATAGCCAAAAACATTCAGTACTTC,CASSLAERIAKNIQYF
TRBV20-1,TRBJ2-1,.,few,TGCAGTGCTAACCCCGGGATAGCAAAAAATGAGCAGTTCTTC,CSANPGIAKNEQFF
TRBV5-1,TRBJ1-1,TRBD1,many,TGCGCCAGCGGGACAGGGCCGAACACTGAAGCTTTCTTT,CASGTGPNTEAFF